This T cell receptor beta chain was found in a study of T cell repertoires in aging, cancer and after chemotherapy. Background on the study: The full dataset contained 8.5 million to 10 million TCR reads. Overall study results and limits: Healthy donors lost TCR diversity with age mainly through richness, cancer patients through richness and evenness.

This CDR3 is built from 18 residues. J lost 1 base, V lost 3 bases, and 10 bases had no gene match. Germline V gene sequence: CDR1 MDHEN, CDR2 SYDVKM. This clonotype was recorded a few times. No antigen is known for it. Rearranged V-D-J TRB sequences were amplified with a mixed TRB-A/B primer pool. TCRdb reprocessed the multiplex PCR reads via MiXCR and lists one record per CDR3 protein. The sample carries over 8,500 distinct CDR3 sequences, roughly a quarter recorded once. Amplification of TCR beta used genomic DNA extracted from peripheral blood. The sequenced sample consisted of blood. This TCR was sampled from a human donor in good health. J is TRBJ2-3 and V is TRBV28; 10 bases line up with TRBD2. CDR3 nucleotide sequence: TGTGCCAGCAGTTTGGTAGCGGGAGGAGTGAGGGGCACAGATACGCAGTATTTT. Protein sequence: CASSLVAGGVRGTDTQYF.